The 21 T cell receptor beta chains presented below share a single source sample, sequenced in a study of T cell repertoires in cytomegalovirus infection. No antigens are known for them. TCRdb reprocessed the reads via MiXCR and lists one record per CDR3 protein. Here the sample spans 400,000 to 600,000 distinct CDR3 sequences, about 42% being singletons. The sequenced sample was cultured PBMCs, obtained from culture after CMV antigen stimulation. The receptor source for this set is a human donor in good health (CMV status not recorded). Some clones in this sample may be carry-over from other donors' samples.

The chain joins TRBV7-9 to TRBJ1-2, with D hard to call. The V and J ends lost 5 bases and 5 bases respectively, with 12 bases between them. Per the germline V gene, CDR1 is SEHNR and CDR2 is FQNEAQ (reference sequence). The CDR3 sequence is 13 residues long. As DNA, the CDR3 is TGTGCCAGCAGCCGGACCTTAGGGTATGGCTACACCTTC. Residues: CASSRTLGYGYTF. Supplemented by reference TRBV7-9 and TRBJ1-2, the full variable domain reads DTGVSQNPRHKITKRGQNVTFRCDPISEHNRLYWYRQTLGQGPEFLTYFQNEAQLEKSRLLSDRFSAERPKGSFSTLEIQRTEQGDSAMYLCASSRTLGYGYTFGSGTRLTVV.

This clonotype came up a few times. The CDR3 is CASTRSGTTYEQYF. In DNA form, the CDR3 reads TGTGCCAGCACCAGATCCGGGACTACCTACGAGCAGTACTTC. V is TRBV6-5 and J is TRBJ2-7, with 7 bases fitting TRBD2. Trimming took 7 bases from V and 2 from J; bases not matched to a gene: 8. This CDR3 has 14 amino acids. The germline CDR1 and CDR2 sequences are MNHEY and SVGAGI.

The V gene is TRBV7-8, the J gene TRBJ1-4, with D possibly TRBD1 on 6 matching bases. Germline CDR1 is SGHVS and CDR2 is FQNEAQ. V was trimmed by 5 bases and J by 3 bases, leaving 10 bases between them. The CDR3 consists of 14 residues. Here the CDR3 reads CASSPGQSNEKLFF. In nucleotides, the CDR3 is TGTGCCAGCAGCCCCGGACAGTCTAATGAAAAACTGTTTTTT. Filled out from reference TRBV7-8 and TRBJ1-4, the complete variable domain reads GAGVSQSPRYKVAKRGQDVALRCDPISGHVSLFWYQQALGQGPEFLTYFQNEAQLDKSGLPSDRFFAERPEGSVSTLKIQRTQQEDSAVYLCASSPGQSNEKLFFGSGTQLSVL.

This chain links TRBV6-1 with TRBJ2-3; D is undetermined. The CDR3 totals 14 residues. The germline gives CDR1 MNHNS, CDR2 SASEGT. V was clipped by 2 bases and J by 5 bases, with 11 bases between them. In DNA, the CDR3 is TGTGCCAGCAGTGAAACGTCGGTGAGAGATACGCAGTATTTT. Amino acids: CASSETSVRDTQYF.

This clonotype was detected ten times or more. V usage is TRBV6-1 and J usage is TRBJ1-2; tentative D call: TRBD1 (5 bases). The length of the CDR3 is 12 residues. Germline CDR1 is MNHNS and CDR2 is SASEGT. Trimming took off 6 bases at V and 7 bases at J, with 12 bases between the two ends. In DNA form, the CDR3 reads TGTGCCAGCAGCCCCGTTGGGGGTGGCTACACCTTC. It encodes CASSPVGGGYTF.

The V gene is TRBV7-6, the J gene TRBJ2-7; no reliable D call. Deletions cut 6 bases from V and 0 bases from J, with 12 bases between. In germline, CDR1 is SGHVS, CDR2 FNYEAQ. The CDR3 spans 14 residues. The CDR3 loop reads CASRIHPSSYEQYF. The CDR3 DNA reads TGTGCCAGCAGGATCCACCCCAGCTCCTACGAGCAGTACTTC.

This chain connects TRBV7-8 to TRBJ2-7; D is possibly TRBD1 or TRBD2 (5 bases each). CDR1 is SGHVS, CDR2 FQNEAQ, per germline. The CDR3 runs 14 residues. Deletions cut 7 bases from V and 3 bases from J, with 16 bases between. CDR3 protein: CASIMGDGNYEQYF. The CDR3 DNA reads TGTGCCAGCATCATGGGGGACGGGAACTACGAGCAGTACTTC.

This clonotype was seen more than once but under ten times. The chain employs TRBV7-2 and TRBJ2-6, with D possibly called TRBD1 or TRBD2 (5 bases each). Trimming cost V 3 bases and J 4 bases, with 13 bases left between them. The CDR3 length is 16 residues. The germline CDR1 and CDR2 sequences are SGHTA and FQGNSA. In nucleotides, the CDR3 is TGTGCCAGCAGCTTGGGGCGAGGGAAAGGGGCCAACGTCCTGACTTTC. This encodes CASSLGRGKGANVLTF.

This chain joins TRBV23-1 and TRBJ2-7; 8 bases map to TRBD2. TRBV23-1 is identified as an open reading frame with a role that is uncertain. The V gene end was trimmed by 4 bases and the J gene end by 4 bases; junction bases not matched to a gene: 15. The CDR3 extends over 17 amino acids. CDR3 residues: CASSLYPRSGSLYEQYF. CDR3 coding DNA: TGCGCCAGCAGTCTCTATCCAAGGAGCGGGAGTCTGTACGAGCAGTACTTC.

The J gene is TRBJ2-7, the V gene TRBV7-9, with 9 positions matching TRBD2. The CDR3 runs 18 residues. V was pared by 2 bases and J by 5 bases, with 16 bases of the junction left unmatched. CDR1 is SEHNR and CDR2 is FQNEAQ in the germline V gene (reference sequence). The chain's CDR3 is CASSLPSGGGAEDHEQYF. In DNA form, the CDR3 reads TGTGCCAGCAGCTTACCCTCAGGCGGGGGGGCAGAAGATCACGAGCAGTACTTC.

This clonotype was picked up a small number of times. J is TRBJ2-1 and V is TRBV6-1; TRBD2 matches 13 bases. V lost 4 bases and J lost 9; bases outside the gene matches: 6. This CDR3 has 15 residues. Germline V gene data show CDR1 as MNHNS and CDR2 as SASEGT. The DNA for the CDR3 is TGTGCCAGCAGTGCACTAGCGGGAGGGGGGGGTGAGCAGTTCTTC. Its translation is CASSALAGGGGEQFF.

The CDR3: CAISATSAYEQYF. The CDR3 DNA reads TGTGCCATCAGCGCAACTAGCGCGTACGAGCAGTACTTC. This sequence joins TRBV10-3 and TRBJ2-7, with 7 bases matching TRBD2. CDR3 size: 13 residues. The trim removed 6 bases at V and 4 bases at J, leaving 6 bases unmatched. Germline lookup yields CDR1 ENHRY and CDR2 SYGVKD.

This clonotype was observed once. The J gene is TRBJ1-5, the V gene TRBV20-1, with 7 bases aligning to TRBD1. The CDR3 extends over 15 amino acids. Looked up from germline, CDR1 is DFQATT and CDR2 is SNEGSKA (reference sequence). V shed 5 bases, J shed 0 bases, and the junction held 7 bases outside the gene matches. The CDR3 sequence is CSAETGSYSNQPQHF. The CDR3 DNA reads TGCAGTGCTGAGACAGGGTCCTATAGCAATCAGCCCCAGCATTTT.

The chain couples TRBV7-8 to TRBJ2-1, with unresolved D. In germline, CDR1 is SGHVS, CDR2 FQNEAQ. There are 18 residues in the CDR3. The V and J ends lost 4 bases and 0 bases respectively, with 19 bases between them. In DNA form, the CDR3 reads TGTGCCAGCAGCTCAAACCGCCCGCGCTTAAGCTCCTACAATGAGCAGTTCTTC. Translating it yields CASSSNRPRLSSYNEQFF.

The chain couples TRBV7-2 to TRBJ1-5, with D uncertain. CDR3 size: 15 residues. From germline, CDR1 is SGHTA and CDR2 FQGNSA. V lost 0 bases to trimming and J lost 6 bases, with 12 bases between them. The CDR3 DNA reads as TGTGCCAGCAGCTTAGCAGGGCCCCCTCTTCAGCCCCAGCATTTT. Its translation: CASSLAGPPLQPQHF.

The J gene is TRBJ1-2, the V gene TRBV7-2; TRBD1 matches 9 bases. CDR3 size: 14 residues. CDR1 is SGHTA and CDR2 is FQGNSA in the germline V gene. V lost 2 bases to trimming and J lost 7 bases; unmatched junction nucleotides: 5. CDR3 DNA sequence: TGTGCCAGCAGCTTACACCGGGACAGGGCTGGCTACACCTTC. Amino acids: CASSLHRDRAGYTF.

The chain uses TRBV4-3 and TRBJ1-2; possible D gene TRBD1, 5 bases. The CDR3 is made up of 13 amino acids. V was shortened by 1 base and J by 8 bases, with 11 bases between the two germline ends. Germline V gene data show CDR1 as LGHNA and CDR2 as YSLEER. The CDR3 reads CASSQVTGLGYTF. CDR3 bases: TGCGCCAGCAGCCAAGTAACAGGTTTAGGCTACACCTTC.

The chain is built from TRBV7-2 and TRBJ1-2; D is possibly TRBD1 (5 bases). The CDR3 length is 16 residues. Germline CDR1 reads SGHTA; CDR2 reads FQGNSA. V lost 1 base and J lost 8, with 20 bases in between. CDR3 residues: CASSLVRSGRERGYTF. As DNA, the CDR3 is TGTGCCAGCAGCTTAGTCCGGTCTGGCAGGGAGCGGGGCTACACCTTC.

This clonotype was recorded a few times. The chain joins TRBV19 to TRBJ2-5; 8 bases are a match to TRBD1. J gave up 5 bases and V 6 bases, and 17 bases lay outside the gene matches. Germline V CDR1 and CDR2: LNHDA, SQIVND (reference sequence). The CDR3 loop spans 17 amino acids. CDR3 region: CASSKRRTGSRGETQYF. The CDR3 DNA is TGTGCCAGTAGCAAACGCCGGACAGGGAGCCGTGGGGAGACCCAGTACTTC. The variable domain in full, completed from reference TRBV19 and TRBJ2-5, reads DGGITQSPKYLFRKEGQNVTLSCEQNLNHDAMYWYRQDPGQGLRLIYYSQIVNDFQKGDIAEGYSVSREKKESFPLTVTSAQKNPTAFYLCASSKRRTGSRGETQYFGPGTRLLVL.

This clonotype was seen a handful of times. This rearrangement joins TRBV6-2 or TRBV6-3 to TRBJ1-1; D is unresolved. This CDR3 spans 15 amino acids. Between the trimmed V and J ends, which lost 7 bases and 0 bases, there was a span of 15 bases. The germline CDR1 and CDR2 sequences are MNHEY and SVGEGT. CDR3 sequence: CASTQELLVNTEAFF. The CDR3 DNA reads TGTGCCAGCACCCAAGAGCTGCTTGTGAACACTGAAGCTTTCTTT.

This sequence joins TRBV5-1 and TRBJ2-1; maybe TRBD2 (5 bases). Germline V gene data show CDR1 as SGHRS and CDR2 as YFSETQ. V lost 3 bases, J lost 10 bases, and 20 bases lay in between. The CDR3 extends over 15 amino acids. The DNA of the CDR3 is TGCGCCAGCAGCTCGGGTTTAATCGCTAGCCGGGAGCAGTTCTTC. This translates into CASSSGLIASREQFF.